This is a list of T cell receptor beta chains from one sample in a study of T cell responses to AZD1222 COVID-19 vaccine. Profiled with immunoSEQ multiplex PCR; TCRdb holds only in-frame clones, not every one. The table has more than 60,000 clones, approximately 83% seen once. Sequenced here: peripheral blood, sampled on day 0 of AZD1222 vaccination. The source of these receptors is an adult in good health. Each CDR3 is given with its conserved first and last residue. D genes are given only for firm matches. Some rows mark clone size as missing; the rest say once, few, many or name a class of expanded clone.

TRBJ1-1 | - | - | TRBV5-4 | CASSGDALNTEAFF | TGTGCCAGCAGCGGGGACGCATTGAACACTGAAGCTTTCTTT
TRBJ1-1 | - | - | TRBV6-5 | CASSPHRDLNTEAFF | TGTGCCAGCAGCCCGCACCGAGACTTGAACACTGAAGCTTTCTTT
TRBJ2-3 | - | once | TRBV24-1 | CATSDSGGADTQYF | TGTGCCACCAGTGATTCGGGCGGGGCAGATACGCAGTATTTT
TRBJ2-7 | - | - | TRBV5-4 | CASSPGTVYEQYF | TGTGCCAGCAGCCCCGGGACGGTTTACGAGCAGTACTTC
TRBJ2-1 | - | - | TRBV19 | CASSIDGAGRSNEQFF | TGTGCCAGTAGTATAGATGGGGCCGGACGGAGCAATGAGCAGTTCTTC
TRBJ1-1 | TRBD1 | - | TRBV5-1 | CASSWGQDTEAFF | TGCGCCAGCAGCTGGGGACAGGACACTGAAGCTTTCTTT
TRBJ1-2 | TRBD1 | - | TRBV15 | CATSTRTGGNYGYTF | TGTGCCACCAGCACCCGGACAGGCGGGAACTATGGCTACACCTTC
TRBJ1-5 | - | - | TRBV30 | CAWSVRMGRQPQHF | TGTGCCTGGAGTGTAAGAATGGGGAGACAGCCCCAGCATTTT
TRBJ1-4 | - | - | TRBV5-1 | CASREAFNEKLFF | TGCGCCAGCAGGGAGGCTTTTAATGAAAAACTGTTTTTT
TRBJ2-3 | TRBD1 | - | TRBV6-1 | CASSPNAQGAKYF | TGTGCCAGCAGTCCTAACGCACAGGGGGCAAAGTATTTT
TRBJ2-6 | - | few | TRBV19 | CASSIVGRASGANVLTF | TGTGCCAGTAGTATAGTGGGCAGGGCCTCTGGGGCCAACGTCCTGACTTTC
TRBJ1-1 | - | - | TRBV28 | CASSSGEVAEAFF | TGTGCCAGCAGTTCTGGAGAGGTGGCTGAAGCTTTCTTT
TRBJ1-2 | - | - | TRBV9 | CASTGGALSGVRYTF | TGTGCCAGCACCGGAGGCGCCCTATCAGGAGTACGCTACACCTTC
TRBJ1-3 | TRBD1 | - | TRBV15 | CATSAPGQLGNTIYF | TGTGCCACCAGCGCCCCGGGACAGCTTGGAAACACCATATATTTT
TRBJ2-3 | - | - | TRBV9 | CASSVGLPDTQYF | TGTGCCAGCAGCGTAGGTCTCCCAGATACGCAGTATTTT
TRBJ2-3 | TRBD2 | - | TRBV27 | CASSFFGGLTDTQYF | TGTGCCAGCAGTTTTTTCGGGGGGTTGACAGATACGCAGTATTTT